The sequence of this TCR beta chain was determined in a study of blood T cell repertoires in COVID-19. About the study: The samples span acute and convalescent COVID-19 from the United States, Italy and Spain. PBMCs, B-cell-depleted T cells, or T cells were the source of the cDNA or gDNA that made up the material.

Authors' methods: For nucleated cells, counts were estimated from reference gene primer amplification. Produced via immunoSEQ multiplex PCR; TCRdb's table is partial and in-frame only. That table furnishes V, J and clone size, whereas the DNA furnished D and trimming. The data contain roughly 130,000 clones, about four fifths of them singletons. Sequenced material: peripheral blood. This receptor was identified in a man aged 40-49 years with active or convalescent COVID-19.

CDR3 in DNA: TGCGCCAGCGGACAGGGGAACACCGGGGAGCTGTTTTTT. It is translated as CASGQGNTGELFF. The rearrangement joins TRBV10-2 to TRBJ2-2; 8 bases line up with TRBD1. V was clipped by 8 bases and J by 1 base; unmatched bases: 0. The CDR3 is 13 amino acids. Germline lookup yields CDR1 WSHSY and CDR2 SAAADI.